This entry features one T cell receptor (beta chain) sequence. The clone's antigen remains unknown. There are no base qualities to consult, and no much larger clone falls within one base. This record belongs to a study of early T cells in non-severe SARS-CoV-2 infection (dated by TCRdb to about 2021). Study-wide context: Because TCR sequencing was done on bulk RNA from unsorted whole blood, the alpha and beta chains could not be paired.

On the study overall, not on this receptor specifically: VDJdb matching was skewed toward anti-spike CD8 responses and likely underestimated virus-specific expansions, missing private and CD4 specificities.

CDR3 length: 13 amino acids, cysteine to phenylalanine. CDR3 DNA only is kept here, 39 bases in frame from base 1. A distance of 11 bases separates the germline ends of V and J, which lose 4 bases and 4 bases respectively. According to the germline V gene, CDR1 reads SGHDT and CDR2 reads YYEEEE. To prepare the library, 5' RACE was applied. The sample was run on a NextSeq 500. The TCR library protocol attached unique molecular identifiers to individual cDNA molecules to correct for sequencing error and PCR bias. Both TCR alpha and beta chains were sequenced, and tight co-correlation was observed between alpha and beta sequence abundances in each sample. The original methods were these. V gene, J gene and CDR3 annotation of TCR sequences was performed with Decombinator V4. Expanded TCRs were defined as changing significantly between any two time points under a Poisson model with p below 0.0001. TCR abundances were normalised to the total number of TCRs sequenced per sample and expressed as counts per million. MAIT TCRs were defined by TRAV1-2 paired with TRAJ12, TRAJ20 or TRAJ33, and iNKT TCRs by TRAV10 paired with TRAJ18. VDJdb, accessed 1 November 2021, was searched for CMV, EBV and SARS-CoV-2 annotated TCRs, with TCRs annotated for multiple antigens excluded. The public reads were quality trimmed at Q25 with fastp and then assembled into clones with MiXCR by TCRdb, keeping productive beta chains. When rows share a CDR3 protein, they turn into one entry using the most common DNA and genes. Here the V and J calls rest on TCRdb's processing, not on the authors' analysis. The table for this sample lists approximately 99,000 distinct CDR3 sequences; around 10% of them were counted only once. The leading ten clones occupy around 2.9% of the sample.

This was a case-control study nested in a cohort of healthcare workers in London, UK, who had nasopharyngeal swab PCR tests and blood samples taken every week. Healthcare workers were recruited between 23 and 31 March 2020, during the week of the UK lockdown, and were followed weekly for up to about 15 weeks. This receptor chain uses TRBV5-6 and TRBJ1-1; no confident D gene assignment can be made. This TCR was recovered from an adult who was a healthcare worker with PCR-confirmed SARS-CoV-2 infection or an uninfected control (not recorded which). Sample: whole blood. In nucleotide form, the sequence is TGTGCCAGCAGCCCGACCGGGCGCACTGAAGCTTTCTTT. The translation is CASSPTGRTEAFF.